Listed below are T cell receptor beta chains from one sample, sequenced in a study of T cells in Graves' hyperthyroidism and ophthalmopathy. One entry per CDR3 protein results from TCRdb running MiXCR on the multiplex PCR reads. The sample lists over 350,000 distinct CDR3 sequences, roughly 20% seen once, with 35% to 50% in the top ten. The specimen sequenced was blood. All receptors derive from a man aged 18 to 29 with Graves' ophthalmopathy. Both conserved end residues are part of each CDR3. Each record gives: V gene, D gene, J gene, clone size, CDR3 DNA, CDR3 protein. D genes are given only for firm matches. The size field is filled for only some rows; it gives once, few, many or a size class.

V gene: TRBV12-3/TRBV12-4
D gene: TRBD1
J gene: TRBJ2-3
clone size: many
CDR3 DNA: TGTGCCAGCAGCACGGGACAGGATTACACAGATACGCAGTATTTT
CDR3 protein: CASSTGQDYTDTQYF

V gene: TRBV5-1
D gene: NA
J gene: TRBJ2-5
clone size: once
CDR3 DNA: TGCGCCAGCAGCTTTCCGACCCCAGGTTCCCAAGAGACCCAGTACTTC
CDR3 protein: CASSFPTPGSQETQYF

V gene: TRBV27
D gene: NA
J gene: TRBJ2-7
clone size: many
CDR3 DNA: TGTGCCAGCGGGGACGAGCAGTACTTC
CDR3 protein: CASGDEQYF

V gene: TRBV6-2/TRBV6-3
D gene: TRBD1
J gene: TRBJ2-7
clone size: many
CDR3 DNA: TGTGCCAGCCAAAAGACAGGGCTCGCCTACGAGCAGTACTTC
CDR3 protein: CASQKTGLAYEQYF

V gene: TRBV29-1
D gene: NA
J gene: TRBJ2-1
clone size: NA
CDR3 DNA: TGCAGCGTAAATGGTGGACTCGGGTACAATGAGCAGTTCTTC
CDR3 protein: CSVNGGLGYNEQFF

V gene: TRBV6-1
D gene: TRBD1
J gene: TRBJ2-1
clone size: NA
CDR3 DNA: TGTGCCAGCAGTGACGACAGGGTGGGTGTCCTCGGACTTTACAATGAGCAGTTCTTC
CDR3 protein: CASSDDRVGVLGLYNEQFF

V gene: TRBV10-3
D gene: NA
J gene: TRBJ2-6
clone size: few
CDR3 DNA: TGTGCCACCAGGGGAGGCCAGGGATCTGGGGCCAACGTCCTGACTTTC
CDR3 protein: CATRGGQGSGANVLTF

V gene: TRBV19
D gene: TRBD2
J gene: TRBJ2-5
clone size: NA
CDR3 DNA: TGTGCCAGTAGTCTCACCTCAGCGGGGCTCCGACAAGAGACCCAGTACTTC
CDR3 protein: CASSLTSAGLRQETQYF

V gene: TRBV3-1
D gene: NA
J gene: TRBJ1-1
clone size: many
CDR3 DNA: TGTGCCAGCAGCCAAGAAGGGCCTGAAGCTTTCTTT
CDR3 protein: CASSQEGPEAFF

V gene: TRBV6-1
D gene: NA
J gene: TRBJ1-5
clone size: many
CDR3 DNA: TGTGCCAGCTCCCCGGGACTCTTAGGGCAGCCCCAGCATTTT
CDR3 protein: CASSPGLLGQPQHF

V gene: TRBV20-1
D gene: TRBD1
J gene: TRBJ1-6
clone size: many
CDR3 DNA: TGCAGTGCTAGGAAGGGGGCGGGGAATTCACCCCTCCACTTT
CDR3 protein: CSARKGAGNSPLHF

V gene: TRBV18
D gene: NA
J gene: TRBJ2-3
clone size: many
CDR3 DNA: TGTGCCAGCTCACCACAGGAGGGTACGTGGGGAACGCAGTATTTT
CDR3 protein: CASSPQEGTWGTQYF

V gene: TRBV6-5
D gene: TRBD1
J gene: TRBJ1-5
clone size: many
CDR3 DNA: TGTGCCAGCAGTTACGATGCGGGACAGGGGGCGCGTCAGCCCCAGCATTTT
CDR3 protein: CASSYDAGQGARQPQHF

V gene: TRBV6-1
D gene: TRBD1
J gene: TRBJ2-5
clone size: few
CDR3 DNA: TGTGCCAGCAGCCACACCGGACAGGGCCAAGAGACCCAGTACTTC
CDR3 protein: CASSHTGQGQETQYF

V gene: TRBV3-1
D gene: NA
J gene: TRBJ2-7
clone size: many
CDR3 DNA: TGTGCCAGCAGCCCGATACGGGACGGCAACTACGAGCAGTACTTC
CDR3 protein: CASSPIRDGNYEQYF

V gene: TRBV10-3
D gene: NA
J gene: TRBJ2-7
clone size: few
CDR3 DNA: TGTGCCATCAGTGAGTCTGGAGGTACCTACGAGCAGTACTTC
CDR3 protein: CAISESGGTYEQYF

V gene: TRBV12-3/TRBV12-4
D gene: TRBD1
J gene: TRBJ1-1
clone size: many
CDR3 DNA: TGTGCCAGCAGTTTAACGGCGTCAGGGGGGCCGAACACTGAAGCTTTCTTT
CDR3 protein: CASSLTASGGPNTEAFF

V gene: TRBV27
D gene: TRBD2
J gene: TRBJ2-7
clone size: few
CDR3 DNA: TGTGCCACTGAGCCGGGGGGATCATTTCGGGAGCAGTACTTC
CDR3 protein: CATEPGGSFREQYF

V gene: TRBV14
D gene: NA
J gene: TRBJ2-1
clone size: NA
CDR3 DNA: TGTGCCAGCAGCCAATTGTTTAGCCCCCCCGACAATGAGCAGTTCTTC
CDR3 protein: CASSQLFSPPDNEQFF

V gene: TRBV7-9
D gene: NA
J gene: TRBJ2-2
clone size: NA
CDR3 DNA: TGTGCCAGCAGCGAACCCGGGACCCCCTGGGAGCTGTTTTTT
CDR3 protein: CASSEPGTPWELFF

V gene: TRBV6-1
D gene: NA
J gene: TRBJ2-5
clone size: NA
CDR3 DNA: TGTGCCAGCAGTTCACAGGACGGGGTGGAGAGGGGGCAAGAGACCCAGTACTTC
CDR3 protein: CASSSQDGVERGQETQYF

V gene: TRBV6-1
D gene: NA
J gene: TRBJ2-2
clone size: many
CDR3 DNA: TGTGCCAGCAGTGCCCTAACACCGAACACCGGGGAGCTGTTTTTT
CDR3 protein: CASSALTPNTGELFF

V gene: TRBV7-6
D gene: TRBD1
J gene: TRBJ2-7
clone size: many
CDR3 DNA: TGTGCCAGCAGCCAGGACAGGAGCGAGCAGTACTTC
CDR3 protein: CASSQDRSEQYF